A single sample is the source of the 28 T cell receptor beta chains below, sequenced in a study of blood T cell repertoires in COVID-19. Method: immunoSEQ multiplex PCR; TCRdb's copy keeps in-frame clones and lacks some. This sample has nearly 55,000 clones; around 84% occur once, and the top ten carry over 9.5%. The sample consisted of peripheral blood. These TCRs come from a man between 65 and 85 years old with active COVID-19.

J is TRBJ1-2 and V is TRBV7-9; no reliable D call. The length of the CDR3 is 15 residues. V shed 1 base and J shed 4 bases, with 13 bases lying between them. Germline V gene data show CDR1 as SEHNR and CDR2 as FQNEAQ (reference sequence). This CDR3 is CASSLGAGEVYGYTF. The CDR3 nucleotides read TGTGCCAGCAGCTTAGGGGCTGGGGAGGTCTATGGCTACACCTTC. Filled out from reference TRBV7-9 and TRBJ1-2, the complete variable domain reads DTGVSQNPRHKITKRGQNVTFRCDPISEHNRLYWYRQTLGQGPEFLTYFQNEAQLEKSRLLSDRFSAERPKGSFSTLEIQRTEQGDSAMYLCASSLGAGEVYGYTFGSGTRLTVV.

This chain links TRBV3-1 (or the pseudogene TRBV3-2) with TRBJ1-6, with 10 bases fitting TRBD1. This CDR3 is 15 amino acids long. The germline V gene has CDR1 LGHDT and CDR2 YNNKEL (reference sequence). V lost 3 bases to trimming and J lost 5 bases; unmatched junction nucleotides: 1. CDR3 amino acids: CASSQTGGNNSPLHF. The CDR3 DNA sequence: TGTGCCAGCAGCCAGACAGGGGGCAATAATTCACCCCTCCACTTT.

CDR3 DNA sequence: TGTGCCAGCTCACCACAAAACAGGGAGTACACTGAAGCTTTCTTT. Translated, it gives CASSPQNREYTEAFF. The genes are TRBV18 and TRBJ1-1; the D gene is possibly TRBD1 (6 bases). The V end was cut by 1 base, the J end by 3 bases, with 12 bases between. CDR1 is KGHSH and CDR2 is LQKENI in the germline V gene. This CDR3 region has 15 residues.

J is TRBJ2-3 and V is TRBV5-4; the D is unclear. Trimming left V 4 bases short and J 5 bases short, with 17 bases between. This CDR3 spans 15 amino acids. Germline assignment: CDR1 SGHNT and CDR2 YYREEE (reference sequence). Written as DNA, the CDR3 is TGTGCCAGCAGCGCCAAGGTGGGTGACAAAGATACGCAGTATTTT. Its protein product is CASSAKVGDKDTQYF.

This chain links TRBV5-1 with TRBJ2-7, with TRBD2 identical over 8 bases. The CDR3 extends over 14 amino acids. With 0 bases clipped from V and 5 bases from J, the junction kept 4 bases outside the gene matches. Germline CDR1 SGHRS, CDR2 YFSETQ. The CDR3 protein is CASSLDGLANEQYF. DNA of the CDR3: TGCGCCAGCAGCTTGGACGGACTAGCTAACGAGCAGTACTTC.

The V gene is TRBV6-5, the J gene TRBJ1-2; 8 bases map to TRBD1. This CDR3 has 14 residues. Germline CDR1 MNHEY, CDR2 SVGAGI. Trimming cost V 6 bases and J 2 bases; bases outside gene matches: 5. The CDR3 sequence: CASSVTGVNYGYTF. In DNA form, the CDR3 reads TGTGCCAGCAGCGTGACAGGGGTAAACTATGGCTACACCTTC.

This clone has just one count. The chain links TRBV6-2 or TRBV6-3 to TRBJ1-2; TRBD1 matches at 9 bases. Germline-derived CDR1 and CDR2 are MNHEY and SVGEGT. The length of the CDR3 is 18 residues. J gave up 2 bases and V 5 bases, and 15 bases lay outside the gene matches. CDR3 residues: CASSRTPGQGFLNYGYTF. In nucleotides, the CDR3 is TGTGCCAGCAGTCGCACTCCGGGACAGGGCTTTCTCAACTATGGCTACACCTTC.

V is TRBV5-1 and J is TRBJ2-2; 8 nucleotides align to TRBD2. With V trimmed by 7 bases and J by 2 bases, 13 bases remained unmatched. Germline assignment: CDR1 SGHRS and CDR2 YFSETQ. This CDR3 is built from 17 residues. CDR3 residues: CASFWASGGINTGELFF. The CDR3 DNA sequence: TGCGCCAGCTTTTGGGCCAGCGGGGGCATTAACACCGGGGAGCTGTTTTTT.

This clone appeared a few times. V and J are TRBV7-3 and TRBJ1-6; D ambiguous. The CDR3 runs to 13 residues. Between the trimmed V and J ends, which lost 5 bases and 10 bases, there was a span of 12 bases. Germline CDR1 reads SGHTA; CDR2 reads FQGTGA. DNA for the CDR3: TGTGCCAGCAGCCCTGCGGCGGGCTCACCCCTCCACTTT. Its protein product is CASSPAAGSPLHF.

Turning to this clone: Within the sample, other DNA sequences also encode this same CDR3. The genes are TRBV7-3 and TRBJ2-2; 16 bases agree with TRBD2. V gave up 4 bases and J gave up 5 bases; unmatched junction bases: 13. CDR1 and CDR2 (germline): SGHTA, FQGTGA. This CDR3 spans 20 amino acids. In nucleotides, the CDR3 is TGTGCCAGCAGCTACTCCCCGGGACTAGCGGGGGGGCCGCGTACCGGGGAGCTGTTTTTT. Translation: CASSYSPGLAGGPRTGELFF.

CDR3 nucleotides: TGCAGTGCTAGAGGGCTGTACGAGCAGTACTTC. Its protein is CSARGLYEQYF. The rearrangement joins TRBV20-1 to TRBJ2-7; the D is unclear. The CDR3 length is 11 residues. From germline, CDR1 is DFQATT and CDR2 SNEGSKA (reference sequence). Between the trimmed V and J ends, which lost 1 base and 4 bases, there was a span of 5 bases.

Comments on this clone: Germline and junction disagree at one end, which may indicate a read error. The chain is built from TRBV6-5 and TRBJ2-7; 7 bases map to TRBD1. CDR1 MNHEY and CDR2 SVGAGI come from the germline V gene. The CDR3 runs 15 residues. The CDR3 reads CVSSHTWDSSYEQYF. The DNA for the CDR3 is TGTGTCAGCAGCCACACCTGGGACAGTTCCTACGAGCAGTACTTC.

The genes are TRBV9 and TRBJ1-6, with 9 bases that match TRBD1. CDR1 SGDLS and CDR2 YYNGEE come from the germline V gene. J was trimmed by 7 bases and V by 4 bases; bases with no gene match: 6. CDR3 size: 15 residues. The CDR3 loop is CASSPSGTGNSPLHF. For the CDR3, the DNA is TGTGCCAGCAGCCCGTCCGGGACAGGGAATTCACCCCTCCACTTT.

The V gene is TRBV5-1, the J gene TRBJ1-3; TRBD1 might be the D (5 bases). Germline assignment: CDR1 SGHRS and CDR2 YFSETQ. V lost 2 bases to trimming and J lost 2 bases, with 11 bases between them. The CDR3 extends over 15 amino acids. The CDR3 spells CASSFGRGTGNTIYF. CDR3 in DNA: TGCGCCAGCAGCTTTGGACGGGGGACTGGAAACACCATATATTTT.

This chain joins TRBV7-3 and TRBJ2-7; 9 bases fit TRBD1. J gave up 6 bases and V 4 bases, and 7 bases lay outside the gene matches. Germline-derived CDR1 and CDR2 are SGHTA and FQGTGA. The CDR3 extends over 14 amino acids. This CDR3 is CASSSAGTGFEQYF. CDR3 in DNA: TGTGCCAGCAGCTCTGCCGGGACAGGGTTCGAGCAGTACTTC.

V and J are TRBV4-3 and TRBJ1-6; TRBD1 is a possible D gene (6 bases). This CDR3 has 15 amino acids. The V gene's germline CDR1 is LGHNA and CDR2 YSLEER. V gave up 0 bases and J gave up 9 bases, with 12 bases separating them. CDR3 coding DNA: TGCGCCAGCAGCCAAGATCGGGGGGCAGGTTCACCCCTCCACTTT. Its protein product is CASSQDRGAGSPLHF.

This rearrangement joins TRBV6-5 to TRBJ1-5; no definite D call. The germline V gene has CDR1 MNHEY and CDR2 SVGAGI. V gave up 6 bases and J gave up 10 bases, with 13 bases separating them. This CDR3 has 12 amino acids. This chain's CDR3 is CASRKPSKPQHF. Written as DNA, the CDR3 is TGTGCCAGCAGGAAGCCGTCGAAACCCCAGCATTTT.

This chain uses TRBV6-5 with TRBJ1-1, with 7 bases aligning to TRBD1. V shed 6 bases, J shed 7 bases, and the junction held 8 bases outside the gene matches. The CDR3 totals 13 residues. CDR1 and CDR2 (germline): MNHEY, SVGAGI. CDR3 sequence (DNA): TGTGCCAGCAGAGATACAGGGGCAGGTGAAGCTTTCTTT. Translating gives CASRDTGAGEAFF.

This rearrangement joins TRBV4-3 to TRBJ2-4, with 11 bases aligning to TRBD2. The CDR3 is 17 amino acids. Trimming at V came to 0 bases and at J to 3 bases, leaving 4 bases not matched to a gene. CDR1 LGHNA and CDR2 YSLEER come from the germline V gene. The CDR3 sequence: CASSQDMTSGIKNIQYF. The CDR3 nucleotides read TGCGCCAGCAGCCAAGATATGACTAGCGGGATCAAAAACATTCAGTACTTC.

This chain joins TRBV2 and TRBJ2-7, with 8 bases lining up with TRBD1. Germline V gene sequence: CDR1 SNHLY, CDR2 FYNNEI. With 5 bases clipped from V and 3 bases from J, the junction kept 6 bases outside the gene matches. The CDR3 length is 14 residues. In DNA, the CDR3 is TGTGCCAGCAGTAGGACAGGGTTTGACTACGAGCAGTACTTC. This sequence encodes CASSRTGFDYEQYF. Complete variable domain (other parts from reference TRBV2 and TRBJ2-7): EPEVTQTPSHQVTQMGQEVILRCVPISNHLYFYWYRQILGQKVEFLVSFYNNEISEKSEIFDDQFSVERPDGSNFTLKIRSTKLEDSAMYFCASSRTGFDYEQYFGPGTRLTVT.

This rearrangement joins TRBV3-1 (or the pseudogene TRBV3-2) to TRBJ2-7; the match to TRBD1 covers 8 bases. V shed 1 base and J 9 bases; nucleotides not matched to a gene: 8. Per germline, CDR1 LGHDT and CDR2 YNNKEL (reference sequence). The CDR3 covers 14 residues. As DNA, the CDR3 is TGTGCCAGCAGCCAAGGAGCCGCAGGGGGCCTGCAGTACTTC. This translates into CASSQGAAGGLQYF.

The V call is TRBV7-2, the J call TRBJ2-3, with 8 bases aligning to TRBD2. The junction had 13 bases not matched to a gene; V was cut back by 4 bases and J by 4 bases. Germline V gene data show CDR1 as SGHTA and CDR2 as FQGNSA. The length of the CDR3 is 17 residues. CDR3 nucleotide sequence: TGTGCCAGCAGCTCCCCTGGAGCGGGGGCAAGCTCAGATACGCAGTATTTT. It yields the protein CASSSPGAGASSDTQYF.

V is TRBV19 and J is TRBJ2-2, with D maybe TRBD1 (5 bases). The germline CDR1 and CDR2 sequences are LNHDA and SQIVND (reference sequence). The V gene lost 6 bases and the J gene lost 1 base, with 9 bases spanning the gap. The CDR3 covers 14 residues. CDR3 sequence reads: CASRLQVNTGELFF. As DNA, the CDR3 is TGTGCCAGTAGGTTACAGGTGAACACCGGGGAGCTGTTTTTT.

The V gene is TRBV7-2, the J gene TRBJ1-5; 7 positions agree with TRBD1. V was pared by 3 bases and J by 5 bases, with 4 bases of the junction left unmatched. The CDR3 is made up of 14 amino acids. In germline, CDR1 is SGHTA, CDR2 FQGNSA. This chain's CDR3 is CASSFRGYDQPQHF. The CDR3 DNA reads TGTGCCAGCAGCTTCAGGGGGTACGATCAGCCCCAGCATTTT.

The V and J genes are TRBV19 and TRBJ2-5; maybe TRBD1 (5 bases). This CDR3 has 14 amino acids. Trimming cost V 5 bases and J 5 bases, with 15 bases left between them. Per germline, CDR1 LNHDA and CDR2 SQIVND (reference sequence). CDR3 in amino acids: CASSPSGQGETQYF. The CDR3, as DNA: TGTGCCAGTAGTCCCTCCGGACAAGGGGAGACCCAGTACTTC.

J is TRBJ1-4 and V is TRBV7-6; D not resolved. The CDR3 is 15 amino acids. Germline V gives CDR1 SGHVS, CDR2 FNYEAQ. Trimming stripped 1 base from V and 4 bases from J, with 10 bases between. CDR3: CASSLVPGLNEKLFF. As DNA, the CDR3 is TGTGCCAGCAGCTTAGTACCTGGGCTTAATGAAAAACTGTTTTTT.

The DNA for the CDR3 is TGTGCCAGCAATAGAAGGGACACTTCCTACGAGCAGTACTTC. It yields the protein CASNRRDTSYEQYF. The chain links TRBV21-1 to TRBJ2-7; TRBD1 is the table's D call and was not checked against the DNA. TRBV21-1 is listed as a pseudogene. This CDR3 has 14 amino acids.

Here the CDR3 reads CASSSGGSHEQYF. CDR3 DNA sequence: TGCGCCAGCAGCTCTGGGGGGTCCCACGAGCAGTACTTC. The chain links TRBV5-1 to TRBJ2-7, with a weak D call TRBD2 (6 bases). Germline CDR1 SGHRS, CDR2 YFSETQ. Trimming took 3 bases from V and 5 from J, leaving 12 bases between them. The CDR3 is 13 amino acids.